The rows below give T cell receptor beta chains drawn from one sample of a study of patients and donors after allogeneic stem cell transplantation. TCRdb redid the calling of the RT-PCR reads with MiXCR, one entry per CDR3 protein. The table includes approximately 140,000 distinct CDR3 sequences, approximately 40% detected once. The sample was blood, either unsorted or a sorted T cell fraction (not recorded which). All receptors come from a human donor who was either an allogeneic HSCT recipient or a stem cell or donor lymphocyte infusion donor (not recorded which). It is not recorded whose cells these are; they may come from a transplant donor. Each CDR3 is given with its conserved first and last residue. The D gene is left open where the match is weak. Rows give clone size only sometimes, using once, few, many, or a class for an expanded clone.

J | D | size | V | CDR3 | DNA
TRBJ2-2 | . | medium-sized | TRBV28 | CASSFSGGDRELFF | TGTGCCAGCAGTTTTTCCGGCGGCGATCGTGAGCTGTTTTTT
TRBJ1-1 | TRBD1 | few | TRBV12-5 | CASGDRRIRTGRNTEAFF | TGTGCTAGTGGTGACCGGAGGATTAGGACAGGCCGGAACACTGAAGCTTTCTTT
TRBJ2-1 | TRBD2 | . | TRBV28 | CASSLSGLAGSTHDEQFF | TGTGCCAGCAGTTTATCGGGACTAGCGGGGAGCACTCACGATGAGCAGTTCTTC
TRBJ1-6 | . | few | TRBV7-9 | CASTTGHYNSPLHF | TGTGCCAGCACCACGGGACACTATAATTCACCCCTCCACTTT
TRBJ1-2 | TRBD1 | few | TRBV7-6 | CASSLPLGQGAGYGYTF | TGTGCCAGCAGCTTGCCCCTAGGACAGGGGGCTGGCTATGGCTACACCTTC
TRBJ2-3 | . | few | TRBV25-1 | CASVGRSPDTQYF | TGTGCCAGCGTCGGCCGAAGCCCTGATACGCAGTATTTT
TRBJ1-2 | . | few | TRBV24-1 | CATSDSRTVYGYTF | TGTGCCACCAGTGATAGCCGGACAGTATATGGCTACACCTTC
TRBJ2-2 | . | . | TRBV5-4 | CASSPDRATGELFF | TGTGCCAGCAGCCCGGACAGAGCCACCGGGGAGCTGTTTTTT
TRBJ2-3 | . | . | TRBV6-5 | CASSYSPGGQDTQYF | TGTGCCAGCAGTTACTCACCGGGGGGCCAGGATACGCAGTATTTT
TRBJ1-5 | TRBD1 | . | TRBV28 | CASSPQTGGNQPQHF | TGTGCCAGCAGTCCTCAGACAGGGGGGAATCAGCCCCAGCATTTT
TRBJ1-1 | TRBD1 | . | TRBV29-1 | CSVDRGKGNTEAFF | TGCAGCGTCGACAGGGGAAAGGGGAACACTGAAGCTTTCTTT
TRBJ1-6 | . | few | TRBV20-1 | CSLSPQVGNSPLHF | TGCAGTCTTTCCCCCCAGGTTGGGAATTCACCCCTCCACTTT
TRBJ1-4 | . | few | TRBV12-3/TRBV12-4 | CASSDPHERLFF | TGTGCCAGCAGCGATCCTCATGAGAGACTGTTTTTT
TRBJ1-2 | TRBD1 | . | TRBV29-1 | CSVTGGWGYTF | TGCAGCGTCACAGGGGGCTGGGGCTACACCTTC
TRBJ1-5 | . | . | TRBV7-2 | CASSLVAGMGVYSNQPQHF | TGTGCCAGCAGCTTAGTGGCAGGGATGGGGGTCTATAGCAATCAGCCCCAGCATTTT
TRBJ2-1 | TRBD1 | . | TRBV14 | CASSRRTGEYNEQFF | TGTGCCAGCAGCCGCAGGACAGGGGAATACAATGAGCAGTTCTTC
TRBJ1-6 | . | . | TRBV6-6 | CASSPSPVTPLHF | TGTGCCAGCAGTCCAAGCCCCGTGACACCCCTCCACTTT
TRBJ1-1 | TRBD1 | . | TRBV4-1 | CASSHPGQGAGEAFF | TGCGCCAGCAGCCACCCCGGACAGGGGGCAGGGGAAGCTTTCTTT
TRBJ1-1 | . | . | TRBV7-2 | CASSLVMRGPNTEAFF | TGTGCCAGCAGCTTAGTAATGAGGGGACCGAACACTGAAGCTTTCTTT
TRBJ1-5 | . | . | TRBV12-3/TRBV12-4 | CASTPGRTHNQPQHF | TGTGCCAGCACCCCGGGACGGACTCACAATCAGCCCCAGCATTTT
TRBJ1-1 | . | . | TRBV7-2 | CASSLGPETEAFF | TGTGCCAGCAGCTTAGGCCCGGAGACTGAAGCTTTCTTT
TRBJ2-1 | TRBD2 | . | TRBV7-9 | CASSLAAGVVGNEQFF | TGTGCCAGCAGCTTAGCAGCGGGGGTAGTAGGCAATGAGCAGTTCTTC
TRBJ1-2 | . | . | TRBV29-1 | CSVEDLRGPAIGYTF | TGCAGCGTTGAAGATCTTCGGGGCCCCGCTATTGGCTACACCTTC
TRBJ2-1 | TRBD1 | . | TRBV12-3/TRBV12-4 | CASILGTGGLDEQFF | TGTGCCAGCATCCTCGGAACAGGGGGCTTGGATGAGCAGTTCTTC
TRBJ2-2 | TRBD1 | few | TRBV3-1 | CASSRLQGTGELFF | TGTGCCAGCAGCCGTCTACAGGGGACCGGGGAGCTGTTTTTT
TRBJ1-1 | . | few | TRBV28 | CASSLYGVGTEAFF | TGTGCCAGCAGTTTATATGGGGTAGGGACTGAAGCTTTCTTT
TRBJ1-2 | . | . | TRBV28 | CANGDSRGYTF | TGTGCTAACGGCGATTCGCGTGGCTACACCTTC
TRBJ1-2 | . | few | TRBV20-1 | CSADRRGYTF | TGCAGTGCCGATCGTCGGGGCTACACCTTC
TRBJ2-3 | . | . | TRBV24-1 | CATSDLGRTTQYF | TGTGCCACCAGTGATTTAGGTCGGACCACGCAGTATTTT
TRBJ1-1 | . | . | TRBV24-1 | CATSMTTGPRTEAFF | TGTGCCACCAGTATGACAACGGGACCAAGAACTGAAGCTTTCTTT
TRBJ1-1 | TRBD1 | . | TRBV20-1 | CSASPGTGRTEAFF | TGCAGTGCTAGTCCCGGGACAGGGCGCACTGAAGCTTTCTTT
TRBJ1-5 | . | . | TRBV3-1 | CASSQDRRLPQHF | TGTGCCAGCAGCCAAGATAGGAGGTTGCCCCAGCATTTT
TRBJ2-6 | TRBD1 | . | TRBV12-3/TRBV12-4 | CASTRDRLTSGANVLTF | TGTGCCAGCACCCGGGACAGGCTAACCTCTGGGGCCAACGTCCTGACTTTC
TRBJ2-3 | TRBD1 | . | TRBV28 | CASSPIGTGKTDTQYF | TGTGCCAGCAGCCCAATCGGGACAGGGAAGACAGATACGCAGTATTTT
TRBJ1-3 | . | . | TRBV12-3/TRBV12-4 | CASSLGQGNTIYF | TGTGCCAGCAGTTTAGGGCAGGGAAACACCATATATTTT
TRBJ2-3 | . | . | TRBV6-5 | CASSLRPTDTQYF | TGTGCCAGCAGTCTACGCCCCACAGATACGCAGTATTTT
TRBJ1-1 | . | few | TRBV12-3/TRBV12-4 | CASSLAGAIEAFF | TGTGCCAGCAGTTTAGCGGGGGCCATTGAAGCTTTCTTT
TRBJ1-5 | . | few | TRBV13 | CASSLSGANQPQHF | TGTGCCAGCAGCTTAAGCGGGGCGAATCAGCCCCAGCATTTT
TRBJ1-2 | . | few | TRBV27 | CASSLPGGDFYGYTF | TGTGCCAGCAGCTTGCCGGGGGGCGATTTTTATGGCTACACCTTC